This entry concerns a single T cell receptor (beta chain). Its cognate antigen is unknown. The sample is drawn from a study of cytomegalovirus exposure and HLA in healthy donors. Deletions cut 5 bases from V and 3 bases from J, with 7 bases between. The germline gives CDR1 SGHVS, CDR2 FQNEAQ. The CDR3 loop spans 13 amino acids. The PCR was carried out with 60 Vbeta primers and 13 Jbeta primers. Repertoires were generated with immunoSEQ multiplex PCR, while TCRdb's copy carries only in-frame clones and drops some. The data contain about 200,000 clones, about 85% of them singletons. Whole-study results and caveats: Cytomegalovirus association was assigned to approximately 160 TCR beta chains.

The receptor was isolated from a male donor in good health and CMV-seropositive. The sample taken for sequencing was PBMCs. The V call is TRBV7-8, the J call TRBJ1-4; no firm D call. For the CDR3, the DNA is TGTGCCAGCAGCCGGGTTCCTAATGAAAAACTGTTTTTT. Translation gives CASSRVPNEKLFF. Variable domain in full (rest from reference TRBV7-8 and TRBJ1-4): GAGVSQSPRYKVAKRGQDVALRCDPISGHVSLFWYQQALGQGPEFLTYFQNEAQLDKSGLPSDRFFAERPEGSVSTLKIQRTQQEDSAVYLCASSRVPNEKLFFGSGTQLSVL.